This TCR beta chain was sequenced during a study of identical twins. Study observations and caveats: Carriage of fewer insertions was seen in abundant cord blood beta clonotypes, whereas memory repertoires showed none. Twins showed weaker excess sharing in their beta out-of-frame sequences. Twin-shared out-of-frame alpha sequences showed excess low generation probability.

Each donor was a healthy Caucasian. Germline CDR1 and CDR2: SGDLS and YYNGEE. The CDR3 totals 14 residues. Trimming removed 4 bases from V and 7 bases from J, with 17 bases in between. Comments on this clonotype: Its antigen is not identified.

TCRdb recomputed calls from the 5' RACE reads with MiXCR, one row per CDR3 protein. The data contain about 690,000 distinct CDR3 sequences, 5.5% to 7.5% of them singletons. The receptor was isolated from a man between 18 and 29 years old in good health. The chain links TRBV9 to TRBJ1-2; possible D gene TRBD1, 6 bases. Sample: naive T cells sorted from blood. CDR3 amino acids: CASSTHQGLGGYTF. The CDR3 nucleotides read TGTGCCAGCAGCACACATCAGGGGTTAGGTGGCTACACCTTC.